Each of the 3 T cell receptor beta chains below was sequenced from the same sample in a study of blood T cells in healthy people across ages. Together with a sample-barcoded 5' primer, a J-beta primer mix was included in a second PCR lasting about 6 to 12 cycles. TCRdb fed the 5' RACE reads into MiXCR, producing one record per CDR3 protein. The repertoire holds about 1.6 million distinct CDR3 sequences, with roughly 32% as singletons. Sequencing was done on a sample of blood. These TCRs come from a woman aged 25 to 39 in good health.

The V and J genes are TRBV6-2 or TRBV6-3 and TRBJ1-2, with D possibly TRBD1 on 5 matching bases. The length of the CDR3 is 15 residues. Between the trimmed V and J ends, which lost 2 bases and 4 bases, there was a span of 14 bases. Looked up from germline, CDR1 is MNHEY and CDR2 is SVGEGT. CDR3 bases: TGTGCCAGCAGTTACCAGGGCTCTGGTACCTATGGCTACACCTTC. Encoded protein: CASSYQGSGTYGYTF.

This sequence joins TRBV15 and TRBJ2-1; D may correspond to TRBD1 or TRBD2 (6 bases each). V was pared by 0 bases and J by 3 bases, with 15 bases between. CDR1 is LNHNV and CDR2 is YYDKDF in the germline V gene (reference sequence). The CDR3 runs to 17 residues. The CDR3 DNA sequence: TGTGCCACCAGCAGAGATATGGGGGCGGGGTTCTACAATGAGCAGTTCTTC. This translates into CATSRDMGAGFYNEQFF.

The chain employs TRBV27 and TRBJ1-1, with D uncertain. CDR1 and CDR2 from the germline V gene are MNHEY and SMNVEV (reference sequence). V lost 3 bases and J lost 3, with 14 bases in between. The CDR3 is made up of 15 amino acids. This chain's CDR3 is CASSFFQATYTEAFF. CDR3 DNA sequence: TGTGCCAGCAGTTTTTTTCAGGCAACCTACACTGAAGCTTTCTTT.